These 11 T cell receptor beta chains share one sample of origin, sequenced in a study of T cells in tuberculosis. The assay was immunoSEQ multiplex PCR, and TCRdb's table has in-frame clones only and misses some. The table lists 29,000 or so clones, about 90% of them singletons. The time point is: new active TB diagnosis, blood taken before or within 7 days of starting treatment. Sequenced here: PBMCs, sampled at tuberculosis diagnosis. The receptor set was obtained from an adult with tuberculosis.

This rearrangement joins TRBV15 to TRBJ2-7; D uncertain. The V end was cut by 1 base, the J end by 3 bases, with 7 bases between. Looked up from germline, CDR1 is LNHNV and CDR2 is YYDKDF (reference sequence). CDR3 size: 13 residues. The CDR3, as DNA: TGTGCCACCAGCAGAGTTCTTAGCTACGAGCAGTACTTC. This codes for CATSRVLSYEQYF.

CDR3 amino acids: CAISESLGRDYGYTF. The CDR3, as DNA: TGTGCCATCAGTGAGTCTCTAGGGAGAGACTATGGCTACACCTTC. V and J are TRBV10-3 and TRBJ1-2, with D unresolved. The germline V and J ends were trimmed by 0 bases and 3 bases, with 11 bases remaining between them. The CDR3 has 15 residues. CDR1 is ENHRY and CDR2 is SYGVKD in the germline V gene.

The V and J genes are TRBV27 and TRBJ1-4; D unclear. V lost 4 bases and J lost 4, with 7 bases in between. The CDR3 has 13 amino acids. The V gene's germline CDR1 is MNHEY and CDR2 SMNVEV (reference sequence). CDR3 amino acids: CASSWGGNEKLFF. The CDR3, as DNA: TGTGCCAGCAGTTGGGGAGGTAATGAAAAACTGTTTTTT.

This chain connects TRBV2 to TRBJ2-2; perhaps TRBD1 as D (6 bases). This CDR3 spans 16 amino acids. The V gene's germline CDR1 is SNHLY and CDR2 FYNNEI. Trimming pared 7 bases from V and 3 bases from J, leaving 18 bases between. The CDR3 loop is CASTPTGLRDTGELFF. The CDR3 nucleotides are TGTGCCAGCACACCAACAGGGTTGAGGGACACCGGGGAGCTGTTTTTT. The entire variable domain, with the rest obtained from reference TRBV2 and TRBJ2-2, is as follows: EPEVTQTPSHQVTQMGQEVILRCVPISNHLYFYWYRQILGQKVEFLVSFYNNEISEKSEIFDDQFSVERPDGSNFTLKIRSTKLEDSAMYFCASTPTGLRDTGELFFGEGSRLTVL.

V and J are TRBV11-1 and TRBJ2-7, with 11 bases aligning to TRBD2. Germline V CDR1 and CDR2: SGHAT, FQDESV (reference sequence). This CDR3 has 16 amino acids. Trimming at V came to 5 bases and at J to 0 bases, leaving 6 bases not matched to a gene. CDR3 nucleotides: TGTGCCAGCAGCACACGGACTAGCGGGTTCTCCTACGAGCAGTACTTC. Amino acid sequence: CASSTRTSGFSYEQYF. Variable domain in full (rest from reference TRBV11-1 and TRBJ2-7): EAEVAQSPRYKITEKSQAVAFWCDPISGHATLYWYRQILGQGPELLVQFQDESVVDDSQLPKDRFSAERLKGVDSTLKIQPAELGDSAMYLCASSTRTSGFSYEQYFGPGTRLTVT.

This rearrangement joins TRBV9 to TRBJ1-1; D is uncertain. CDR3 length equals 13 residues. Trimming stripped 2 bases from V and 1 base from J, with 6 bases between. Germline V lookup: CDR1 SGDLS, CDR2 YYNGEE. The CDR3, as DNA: TGTGCCAGCAGCGTCTCTCCGAACACTGAAGCTTTCTTT. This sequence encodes CASSVSPNTEAFF. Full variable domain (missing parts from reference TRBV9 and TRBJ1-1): DSGVTQTPKHLITATGQRVTLRCSPRSGDLSVYWYQQSLDQGLQFLIQYYNGEERAKGNILERFSAQQFPDLHSELNLSSLELGDSALYFCASSVSPNTEAFFGQGTRLTVV.

Here the CDR3 reads CSANPRNEQFF. CDR3 sequence (DNA): TGCAGTGCTAATCCTCGGAATGAGCAGTTCTTC. The rearrangement joins TRBV20-1 to TRBJ2-1; D gene unclear. The CDR3 contains 11 residues. Germline assignment: CDR1 DFQATT and CDR2 SNEGSKA (reference sequence). Trimming left V 4 bases short and J 7 bases short, with 8 bases between.

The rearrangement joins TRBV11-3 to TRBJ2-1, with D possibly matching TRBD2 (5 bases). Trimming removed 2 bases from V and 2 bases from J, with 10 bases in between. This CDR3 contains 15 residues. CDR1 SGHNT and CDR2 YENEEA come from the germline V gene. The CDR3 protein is CASSLQSGPYNEQFF. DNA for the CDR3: TGTGCCAGCAGCTTACAGAGCGGTCCCTACAATGAGCAGTTCTTC.

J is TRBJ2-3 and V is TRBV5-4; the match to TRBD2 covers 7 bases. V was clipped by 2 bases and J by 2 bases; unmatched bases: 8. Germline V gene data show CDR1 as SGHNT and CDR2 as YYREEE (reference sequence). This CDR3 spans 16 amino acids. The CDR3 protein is CASSLGRGEVTDTQYF. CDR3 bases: TGTGCCAGCAGCTTAGGTCGGGGGGAAGTCACAGATACGCAGTATTTT.

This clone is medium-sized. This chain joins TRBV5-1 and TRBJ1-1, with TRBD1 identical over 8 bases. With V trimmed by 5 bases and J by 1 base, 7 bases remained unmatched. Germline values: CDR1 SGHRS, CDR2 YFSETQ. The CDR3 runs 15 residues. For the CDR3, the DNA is TGCGCCAGCAGTCTAGCAGGGGGCGAGAACACTGAAGCTTTCTTT. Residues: CASSLAGGENTEAFF.

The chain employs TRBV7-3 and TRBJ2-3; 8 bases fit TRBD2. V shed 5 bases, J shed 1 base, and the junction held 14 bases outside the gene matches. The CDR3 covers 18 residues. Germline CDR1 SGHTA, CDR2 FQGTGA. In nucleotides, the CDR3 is TGTGCCAGCAGCCAGGGGCGGGGGGCCTTCTACGGCACAGATACGCAGTATTTT. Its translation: CASSQGRGAFYGTDTQYF.